The clone carrying this T cell receptor (beta chain) was detected many times. What it binds is unknown. TCRdb re-called the 5' RACE reads with MiXCR, one entry per CDR3 protein. The data hold about 220,000 distinct CDR3 sequences, with approximately 7.3% observed a single time. This sample was taken from a study of CD8 T cells in ankylosing spondylitis. With 5 bases clipped from V and 3 bases from J, the junction kept 7 bases outside the gene matches. This CDR3 is built from 14 residues. Study-level points and caveats: In ankylosing spondylitis blood, a motif of about 8 highly homologous TCR beta variants appeared characteristic.

The sample was blood, either unsorted or a sorted T cell fraction (not recorded which). The sequence came from a male donor with ankylosing spondylitis. V is TRBV12-3 or TRBV12-4 and J is TRBJ2-7, with 7 bases matching TRBD1. For the CDR3, the DNA is TGTGCCAGCAGTAACAGGGACAGAGACTACGAGCAGTACTTC. Translation gives CASSNRDRDYEQYF.